The clone carrying this TCR beta chain was picked up many times. The antigen is unknown. TCRalpha and TCRbeta libraries used 5'RACE with constant-segment primers and UMIs. Each CDR3 protein gets one entry after TCRdb re-called the 5' RACE reads with MiXCR. The table shows some 440,000 distinct CDR3 sequences, with around a quarter occurring only once. The CDR3 covers 18 residues. Per the germline V gene, CDR1 is MGHRA and CDR2 is YSYEKL. The V end lost 0 bases, the J end lost 0 bases, and 15 bases lay between the germline ends. The source of the sample is a study of T-cell memory formation after mild COVID-19. Study details: TCR clusters were mostly donor specific.

Study results and limitations: Contracting clones from day 15 to 85 had balanced CD4/CD8; later expanders favoured CD4+. Those CD4+ clones that contracted were mainly in CM and EM (CD8+ ones in EMRA).

Sequences were obtained from PBMCs or a T cell subset sorted from them (not recorded which). This clonotype was sampled from an adult woman who had mild COVID-19 (a few samples of this study predate the infection). Cell type and time point are not known. This chain joins TRBV4-1 and TRBJ2-4, with D possibly being TRBD2 (6 bases). This CDR3 reads CASSQEGGGYGAKNIQYF. In DNA, the CDR3 is TGCGCCAGCAGCCAAGAGGGTGGAGGGTATGGAGCCAAAAACATTCAGTACTTC.